This TCR beta chain was captured in a study of T-cell memory formation after mild COVID-19. TCRdb used MiXCR to reprocess the 5' RACE reads, holding one entry per CDR3 protein. The data show 350,000 to 400,000 distinct CDR3 sequences, about an eighth seen once. The CDR3 runs to 14 residues. Trimming removed 0 bases from V and 6 bases from J, with 14 bases in between. Per germline, CDR1 DFQATT and CDR2 SNEGSKA (reference sequence). This sequence joins TRBV20-1 and TRBJ2-5; maybe TRBD2 (5 bases). Sequenced sample: PBMCs or a T cell subset sorted from them (not recorded which). The TCR sequence derives from a young man who had mild COVID-19 (a few samples of this study predate the infection). Cell type and time point are not known. Here the CDR3 reads CSAREGTGKKTQYF. The DNA of the CDR3 is TGCAGTGCTAGAGAGGGTACGGGGAAAAAGACCCAGTACTTC.